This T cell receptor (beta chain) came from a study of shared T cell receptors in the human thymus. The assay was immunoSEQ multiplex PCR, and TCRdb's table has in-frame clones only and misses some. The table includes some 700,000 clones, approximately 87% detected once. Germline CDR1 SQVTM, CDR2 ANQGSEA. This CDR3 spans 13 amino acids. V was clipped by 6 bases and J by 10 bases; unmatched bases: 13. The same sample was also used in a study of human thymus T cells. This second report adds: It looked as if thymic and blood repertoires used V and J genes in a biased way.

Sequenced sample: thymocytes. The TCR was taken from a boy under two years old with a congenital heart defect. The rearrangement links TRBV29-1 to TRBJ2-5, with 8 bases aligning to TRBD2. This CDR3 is CSVQIGAGAGQYF. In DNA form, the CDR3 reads TGCAGCGTCCAAATTGGAGCGGGGGCAGGCCAGTACTTC.